These 30 T cell receptor beta chains originate from one sample sequenced in a study of graft-versus-host responses after intestinal transplantation. Their antigens remain unidentified. Clones were sequenced by immunoSEQ multiplex PCR, and TCRdb holds only the in-frame ones, with some missing. This sample has some 130,000 clones, with roughly 92% found just once. The sample here was unstimulated CD4+ T cells sorted from spleen or lymph node cells, taken before intestinal transplant. Receptor source: a human donor who received an intestinal transplant.

The chain is built from TRBV6-1 and TRBJ1-2; tentatively, D is TRBD1 (5 bases). The CDR3 contains 14 residues. V lost 8 bases, J lost 7 bases, and 20 bases lay in between. CDR1 MNHNS and CDR2 SASEGT come from the germline V gene. CDR3 protein: CASLTPGGVGGYTF. The CDR3 nucleotides read TGTGCCAGCTTAACCCCCGGGGGTGTGGGTGGCTACACCTTC.

J is TRBJ2-1 and V is TRBV19, with D possibly being TRBD2 (5 bases). The CDR3 contains 15 residues. Looked up from germline, CDR1 is LNHDA and CDR2 is SQIVND (reference sequence). The ends were cut back, 7 bases at V and 0 bases at J, with 13 bases in the middle. CDR3 in amino acids: CASIGDASSYNEQFF. CDR3 nucleotides: TGTGCCAGTATCGGGGATGCGAGCTCCTACAATGAGCAGTTCTTC.

This chain connects TRBV5-1 to TRBJ2-2, with 12 bases matching TRBD2. Looked up from germline, CDR1 is SGHRS and CDR2 is YFSETQ. The V and J ends lost 3 bases and 5 bases, in that order; junction bases with no gene match: 8. CDR3 size: 17 residues. The CDR3 spells CASSSLTSGGRTGELFF. The CDR3 nucleotides read TGCGCCAGCAGCTCCCTTACTAGCGGGGGGCGGACCGGGGAGCTGTTTTTT.

This clone was seen just once. The V call is TRBV4-2, the J call TRBJ1-2, with D maybe TRBD1 (5 bases). The CDR3 has 14 residues. V lost 4 bases to trimming and J lost 8 bases, with 17 bases between them. Germline V gene data show CDR1 as LGHNA and CDR2 as YNFKEQ. The CDR3 loop is CASSRNAGLEGYTF. The DNA for the CDR3 is TGTGCCAGCAGCCGCAATGCAGGGTTGGAAGGCTACACCTTC.

This rearrangement joins TRBV11-3 to TRBJ2-5; D remains ambiguous. V was trimmed by 4 bases and J by 5 bases, leaving 5 bases between them. The CDR3 consists of 11 residues. CDR1 is SGHNT, CDR2 YENEEA, per germline. The CDR3 DNA follows: TGTGCCAGCAGCTCCGAGGAGACCCAGTACTTC. It translates to CASSSEETQYF.

The V call is TRBV18, the J call TRBJ2-1; 12 positions match TRBD2. Unmatched junction bases numbered 3, after V lost 5 bases and J lost 7 bases. This CDR3 is 14 amino acids long. Germline-derived CDR1 and CDR2 are KGHSH and LQKENI. The CDR3 region has the DNA TGTGCCAGCTCAGTCACTAGCGGGGGGAATGAGCAGTTCTTC. Its translation is CASSVTSGGNEQFF.

This CDR3 reads CASSFRTSGGQETQYF. The CDR3 DNA sequence: TGCGCCAGCAGCTTCCGGACTAGCGGGGGCCAAGAGACCCAGTACTTC. The V and J genes are TRBV5-1 and TRBJ2-5; 13 nucleotides line up with TRBD2. This CDR3 is 16 amino acids long. The germline V gene encodes CDR1 SGHRS and CDR2 YFSETQ. After removal of 2 bases from V and 1 base from J, the junction contained 2 bases not matched to a gene.

This clone was seen more than once but under ten times. In the same sample, other DNA sequences code for this CDR3. The rearrangement links TRBV5-1 to TRBJ2-7; TRBD2 aligns across 10 bases. V was clipped by 3 bases and J by 3 bases; unmatched bases: 6. Germline V gene data show CDR1 as SGHRS and CDR2 as YFSETQ. This CDR3 spans 15 amino acids. CDR3 nucleotide sequence: TGCGCCAGCAGCTCTTTAGCGGGGGGTTTCTACGAGCAGTACTTC. It encodes CASSSLAGGFYEQYF. Full variable domain (outside the CDR3, taken from reference TRBV5-1 and TRBJ2-7): KAGVTQTPRYLIKTRGQQVTLSCSPISGHRSVSWYQQTPGQGLQFLFEYFSETQRNKGNFPGRFSGRQFSNSRSEMNVSTLELGDSALYLCASSSLAGGFYEQYFGPGTRLTVT.

The sample holds a few counts of this clone. The J gene is TRBJ2-7, the V gene TRBV19, with D unclear. This CDR3 has 14 residues. The ends were cut back, 5 bases at V and 5 bases at J, with 16 bases in the middle. Germline loops: CDR1 LNHDA, CDR2 SQIVND (reference sequence). The CDR3 region is CASSPRSLSDEQYF. The CDR3 DNA follows: TGTGCCAGTAGTCCTCGCAGCCTCTCAGACGAGCAGTACTTC.

The genes are TRBV5-6 and TRBJ2-7, with 7 bases lining up with TRBD1. There are 13 residues in the CDR3. V gave up 4 bases and J gave up 4 bases; unmatched junction bases: 5. Germline V lookup: CDR1 SGHDT, CDR2 YYEEEE. In nucleotides, the CDR3 is TGTGCCAGCAGCCACGGGACAGATTACGAGCAGTACTTC. Amino acids: CASSHGTDYEQYF.

V gene TRBV7-9 combines with J gene TRBJ1-2; no clear D. The ends were cut back, 1 base at V and 4 bases at J, with 10 bases in the middle. Per germline, CDR1 SEHNR and CDR2 FQNEAQ (reference sequence). The CDR3 runs to 14 residues. Written as DNA, the CDR3 is TGTGCCAGCAGCTTAGATCTGTTGACCTATGGCTACACCTTC. This sequence encodes CASSLDLLTYGYTF.

This clone has more than one count but fewer than ten. The V and J genes are TRBV6-6 and TRBJ2-3; 7 bases are a match to TRBD2. The CDR3 is 14 amino acids. The germline gives CDR1 MNHNY, CDR2 SVGAGI (reference sequence). The ends lost 6 bases at V and 5 bases at J; junction bases unmatched: 8. CDR3 in amino acids: CASREEGRGDTQYF. DNA for the CDR3: TGTGCCAGCAGGGAGGAGGGGAGGGGAGATACGCAGTATTTT.

This clone was seen just once. The genes are TRBV29-1 and TRBJ2-3; the D is unclear. The CDR3 totals 16 residues. V was clipped by 2 bases and J by 0 bases, with 15 bases between them. Looked up from germline, CDR1 is SQVTM and CDR2 is ANQGSEA. CDR3 bases: TGCAGCGTTGAAAACCGTGGAGCCTCTAGCACAGATACGCAGTATTTT. Translating gives CSVENRGASSTDTQYF.

This clone was seen just once. V and J are TRBV6-1 and TRBJ2-1, with a weak D call TRBD2 (6 bases). The V gene lost 4 bases and the J gene lost 4 bases, with 14 bases spanning the gap. This CDR3 is 15 amino acids long. Germline V gene lookup returns CDR1 MNHNS and CDR2 SASEGT. CDR3 protein: CASSGPGLSYNEQFF. CDR3 DNA: TGTGCCAGCAGTGGACCGGGACTCTCTTACAATGAGCAGTTCTTC.

Comments on this clone: One junction end does not reproduce the germline sequence, and a read error may be involved. The chain uses TRBV7-9 and TRBJ2-7; 15 positions match TRBD2. CDR3 size: 15 residues. Per the germline V gene, CDR1 is SEHNR and CDR2 is FQNEAQ (reference sequence). The CDR3 sequence is CASSLGLAGGQAVHF. CDR3 DNA: TGTGCCAGCAGCTTGGGACTAGCGGGGGGCCAAGCGGTCCACTTC.

As concerns this clone: This sample also contains other DNA sequences that code for the same CDR3. The gene calls are TRBV11-2 and TRBJ1-5; D is unclear. The CDR3 runs 13 residues. CDR1 SGHAT and CDR2 FQNNGV come from the germline V gene. Trimming took off 5 bases at V and 5 bases at J, with 10 bases between the two ends. The CDR3 loop is CASSLGRDQPQHF. CDR3 bases: TGTGCCAGCAGCCTCGGACGGGATCAGCCCCAGCATTTT. Using reference TRBV11-2 and TRBJ1-5 for the parts outside the CDR3, the full variable domain is EAGVAQSPRYKIIEKRQSVAFWCNPISGHATLYWYQQILGQGPKLLIQFQNNGVVDDSQLPKDRFSAERLKGVDSTLKIQPAKLEDSAVYLCASSLGRDQPQHFGDGTRLSIL.

The rearrangement joins TRBV11-2 to TRBJ2-1; 7 positions match TRBD2. Germline values: CDR1 SGHAT, CDR2 FQNNGV. V was pared by 4 bases and J by 13 bases, with 7 bases of the junction left unmatched. This CDR3 region has 12 residues. CDR3 bases: TGTGCCAGCAGCTGGGGGGGGATGACCCAGTTCTTC. Protein product: CASSWGGMTQFF. The full variable domain, in which reference TRBV11-2 and TRBJ2-1 provide the parts outside the CDR3, is EAGVAQSPRYKIIEKRQSVAFWCNPISGHATLYWYQQILGQGPKLLIQFQNNGVVDDSQLPKDRFSAERLKGVDSTLKIQPAKLEDSAVYLCASSWGGMTQFFGPGTRLTVL.

This clone was counted a single time. The rearrangement links TRBV5-6 to TRBJ1-1; D not resolved. From germline, CDR1 is SGHDT and CDR2 YYEEEE. The CDR3 totals 13 residues. The V end lost 3 bases, the J end lost 3 bases, and 9 bases lay between the germline ends. The CDR3 coding sequence is TGTGCCAGCAGCTCTTCCATCTACACTGAAGCTTTCTTT. Protein: CASSSSIYTEAFF.

The genes are TRBV19 and TRBJ2-7; possibly TRBD1 for D (5 bases). The CDR3 contains 13 residues. Between the trimmed V and J ends, which lost 3 bases and 4 bases, there was a span of 10 bases. Germline V gene data show CDR1 as LNHDA and CDR2 as SQIVND (reference sequence). The DNA of the CDR3 is TGTGCCAGTAGTATCGGCAGGGAATACGAGCAGTACTTC. It codes for CASSIGREYEQYF.

The chain combines TRBV9 with TRBJ2-3; possibly TRBD1 or TRBD2 for D (5 bases each). In germline, CDR1 is SGDLS, CDR2 YYNGEE. This CDR3 region has 14 residues. Trimming stripped 4 bases from V and 7 bases from J, with 16 bases between. The chain's CDR3 is CASSTGTGSNTQYF. CDR3 in DNA: TGTGCCAGCAGCACCGGGACCGGTTCTAATACGCAGTATTTT.

This chain connects TRBV4-2 to TRBJ1-1; 7 nucleotides agree with TRBD1. Germline V gene sequence: CDR1 LGHNA, CDR2 YNFKEQ. The CDR3 is 13 residues long. The V and J ends lost 8 bases and 8 bases, in that order; junction bases with no gene match: 11. The CDR3: CASQGDTGREAFF. Written as DNA, the CDR3 is TGTGCCAGCCAGGGGGACACCGGTAGGGAAGCTTTCTTT.

This chain links TRBV7-9 with TRBJ1-1, with D uncertain. The CDR3 is made up of 13 amino acids. V shed 1 base and J shed 0 bases, with 3 bases lying between them. Germline V gene sequence: CDR1 SEHNR, CDR2 FQNEAQ (reference sequence). CDR3 loop: CASSLVVNTEAFF. CDR3 coding DNA: TGTGCCAGCAGCTTAGTGGTGAACACTGAAGCTTTCTTT.

J is TRBJ2-7 and V is TRBV5-6, with D unclear. This CDR3 contains 17 residues. Germline V gene sequence: CDR1 SGHDT, CDR2 YYEEEE. V lost 1 base and J lost 2, with 19 bases in between. The CDR3 DNA is TGTGCCAGCAGCTTGTCTCTTCGGAGAAACCCCACCTACGAGCAGTACTTC. This translates into CASSLSLRRNPTYEQYF.

The chain carries TRBV5-5 and TRBJ2-5, with D perhaps TRBD2 (5 bases). This CDR3 has 14 residues. Germline V gene data show CDR1 as SGHKS and CDR2 as YYEKEE (reference sequence). V gave up 4 bases and J gave up 0 bases, with 10 bases separating them. CDR3 sequence: CASSPGLYQETQYF. In DNA form, the CDR3 reads TGTGCCAGCAGCCCGGGATTGTACCAAGAGACCCAGTACTTC.

The chain recombines TRBV5-1 with TRBJ2-5; D might be TRBD1 (6 bases). Between the trimmed V and J ends, which lost 5 bases and 5 bases, there was a span of 13 bases. Per germline, CDR1 SGHRS and CDR2 YFSETQ. The CDR3 totals 13 residues. DNA of the CDR3: TGCGCCAGCAGATCACAGGGTCCCGAGACCCAGTACTTC. Its translation: CASRSQGPETQYF.

The chain is built from TRBV2 and TRBJ2-3, with 7 bases fitting TRBD1. Germline CDR1 is SNHLY and CDR2 is FYNNEI. With V trimmed by 0 bases and J by 3 bases, 6 bases remained unmatched. This CDR3 contains 16 residues. CDR3 protein: CASSEARQGRTDTQYF. The CDR3 region has the DNA TGTGCCAGCAGTGAAGCGAGACAGGGTAGAACAGATACGCAGTATTTT.

The chain is built from TRBV7-3 and TRBJ2-3; TRBD2 matches at 10 bases. Germline CDR1 and CDR2: SGHTA and FQGTGA. The length of the CDR3 is 16 residues. V was pared by 5 bases and J by 7 bases, with 12 bases of the junction left unmatched. CDR3: CASSPSGGALTNTQYF. The CDR3 DNA reads TGTGCCAGCAGCCCAAGCGGGGGGGCCCTTACAAATACGCAGTATTTT. Full variable domain (remainder filled in from reference TRBV7-3 and TRBJ2-3): GAGVSQTPSNKVTEKGKYVELRCDPISGHTALYWYRQSLGQGPEFLIYFQGTGAADDSGLPNDRFFAVRPEGSVSTLKIQRTERGDSAVYLCASSPSGGALTNTQYFGPGTRLTVL.

Comment on this clone: The junction departs from the called germline gene at one end, perhaps through a read error. This rearrangement joins TRBV6-1 to TRBJ1-2, with D uncertain. The CDR3 runs to 13 residues. Germline V gene lookup returns CDR1 MNHNS and CDR2 SASEGT. CDR3 loop: CASTWESRYGHTF. DNA for the CDR3: TGTGCCAGCACTTGGGAAAGTCGCTATGGCCACACCTTC.

The chain couples TRBV11-2 to TRBJ2-7; a weak D match, TRBD1 (5 bases). V shed 1 base and J shed 6 bases, with 10 bases lying between them. This CDR3 has 13 amino acids. Germline loops: CDR1 SGHAT, CDR2 FQNNGV. The CDR3 protein is CASSLAQGPEQYF. The CDR3, as DNA: TGTGCCAGCAGCTTAGCCCAGGGTCCCGAGCAGTACTTC.

CDR3 sequence (DNA): TGTGCCAGCAGTGGACTCACAACTTCCAATGAAAAACTGTTTTTT. Its protein is CASSGLTTSNEKLFF. V usage is TRBV6-1 and J usage is TRBJ1-4; no clear D gene. CDR3 size: 15 residues. Looked up from germline, CDR1 is MNHNS and CDR2 is SASEGT. V was cut by 4 bases and J by 5 bases, with 14 bases left in between.